The present entry profiles one T cell receptor (beta chain) with its context. No antigen is known for it. Germline values: CDR1 LNHDA, CDR2 SQIVND (reference sequence). Deletions cut 5 bases from V and 2 bases from J, with 11 bases between. CDR3 length: 14 amino acids. This record belongs to a study of T cells in localized non-small cell lung cancer. Study observations and caveats: Exceeding tumor, uninvolved adjacent lung had the highest T cell clonality. Multi-region tumor sequencing was not done, so intratumor heterogeneity could not be excluded. Greater blood T cell density accompanied longer overall survival. Paired adjacent lung recovered a median approximately 57 of the top 100 tumor clones.

Using immunoSEQ multiplex PCR, the repertoire was profiled, and TCRdb retains in-frame clones only, with some absent. The sample has approximately 1,300 clones; about a fifth are singletons. This sequence joins TRBV19 and TRBJ2-3; no clear D. The sample in question was normal lung tissue next to the tumor, obtained before any cancer treatment. This TCR was sampled from a woman aged 35-75 years with stage II lung adenocarcinoma. Here the CDR3 DNA reads TGTGCCAGTAGTCGAGGTCGCCTCACAGATACGCAGTATTTT. As protein: CASSRGRLTDTQYF. Supplemented by reference TRBV19 and TRBJ2-3, the full variable domain reads DGGITQSPKYLFRKEGQNVTLSCEQNLNHDAMYWYRQDPGQGLRLIYYSQIVNDFQKGDIAEGYSVSREKKESFPLTVTSAQKNPTAFYLCASSRGRLTDTQYFGPGTRLTVL.